Here is one TCR beta chain with its context. Its antigen is as yet unknown. Produced via immunoSEQ multiplex PCR; TCRdb's table is partial and in-frame only. Here the sample spans roughly 2,000,000 clones, around 93% being singletons. Naivety among CD8 cells was defined by CD45RO negativity and positive CCR7 selection, thereby excluding terminally differentiated effector memory CD45RA+ cells. The data originate from a study of shared clonotypes between healthy human individuals. Study-wide background: Donors had three CD4 naive, three CD4 memory, two CD8 naive and one CD8 memory plate apiece.

Findings and caveats of the study: Exclusively blood specimens were collected; tissue repertoires likely differ.

V lost 1 base and J 1 base, leaving 13 bases between the germline ends. CDR3 length equals 16 residues. The germline gives CDR1 LNHNV, CDR2 YYDKDF (reference sequence). The chain combines TRBV15 with TRBJ2-5; the D call may be TRBD1 or TRBD2 (5 bases each). This receptor was taken from a man between 18 and 29 years old in good health. Some clones in this sample may be carry-over from other donors' samples. What was sequenced was naive CD8+ T cells from PBMCs. This CDR3 is CATSRVGDPLQETQYF. CDR3 sequence (DNA): TGTGCCACCAGCAGAGTGGGGGACCCCCTCCAAGAGACCCAGTACTTC.